This T cell receptor beta chain derives from a study of metastatic and nonmetastatic thyroid tumors. The wider study: The comparison covered peripheral blood and tumor or nodule tissue in malignant and benign thyroid patients. Notes on the study in general: In both blood and tumor samples, TCR beta diversity was reported significantly higher for malignant than benign nodules.

As processed by the authors: To classify distant metastasis in papillary thyroid cancer, a model was built from CDR3 differences across clinicopathological groups. With MiXCR, TCRdb called clones anew from the PCR reads. None of the V and J calls come from the authors' own analysis; TCRdb made them. Of about 16,000 clones detected, about 29% appear once; the ten largest clones hold roughly 12%. V gave up 3 bases and J gave up 9 bases, with 12 bases separating them. The CDR3 consists of 13 residues. Germline V lookup: CDR1 LNHDA, CDR2 SQIVND (reference sequence). No patient received treatment before thyroid surgery. In its sample, this clone was seen a few times. Its antigen is not known.

The sequenced sample was tumor tissue. The sequence was collected from a male donor with papillary thyroid cancer or a benign thyroid nodule (not recorded which). Some clones in this sample may be carry-over from other donors' samples. The genes are TRBV19 and TRBJ2-1, with no clear D. DNA of the CDR3: TGTGCCAGTAGTATTAGCCTAGGAAGTGAGCAGTTCTTC. Protein: CASSISLGSEQFF. Together with reference TRBV19 and TRBJ2-1, the CDR3 gives the full variable domain: DGGITQSPKYLFRKEGQNVTLSCEQNLNHDAMYWYRQDPGQGLRLIYYSQIVNDFQKGDIAEGYSVSREKKESFPLTVTSAQKNPTAFYLCASSISLGSEQFFGPGTRLTVL.